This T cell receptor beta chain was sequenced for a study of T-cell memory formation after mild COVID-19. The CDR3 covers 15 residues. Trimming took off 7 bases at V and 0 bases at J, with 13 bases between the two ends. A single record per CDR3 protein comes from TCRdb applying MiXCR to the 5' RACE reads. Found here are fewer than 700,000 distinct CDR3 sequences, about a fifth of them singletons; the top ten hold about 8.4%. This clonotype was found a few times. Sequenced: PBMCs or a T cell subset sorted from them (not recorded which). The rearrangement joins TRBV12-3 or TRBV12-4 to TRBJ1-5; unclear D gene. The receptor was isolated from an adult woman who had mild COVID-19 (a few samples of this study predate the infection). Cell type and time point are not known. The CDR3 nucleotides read TGTGCCAGCAACCCGGCAGGAGGTAGCAATCAGCCCCAGCATTTT. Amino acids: CASNPAGGSNQPQHF.